The 23 T cell receptor beta chains reported below all come from one sample, sequenced in a study of T-cell memory formation after mild COVID-19. TCRdb processed the 5' RACE reads anew with MiXCR; each CDR3 protein has one entry. Of just over 350,000 distinct CDR3 sequences in the sample, 13% to 15% were seen once. The sample comprised PBMCs or a T cell subset sorted from them (not recorded which). The receptors here all came from a young man who had mild COVID-19 (a few samples of this study predate the infection). Cell type and time point are not known.

The rearrangement links TRBV9 to TRBJ1-6, with D perhaps matching TRBD1 (5 bases). This CDR3 contains 15 residues. Germline values: CDR1 SGDLS, CDR2 YYNGEE. V was clipped by 0 bases and J by 10 bases, with 14 bases between them. As DNA, the CDR3 is TGTGCCAGCAGCGTAGTAGGGGACGGTGGGTCACCCCTCCACTTT. Encoded protein: CASSVVGDGGSPLHF.

The sample holds a few counts of this clonotype. The rearrangement uses TRBV5-1 and TRBJ2-7; 12 nucleotides align to TRBD2. J was trimmed by 5 bases and V by 4 bases; bases with no gene match: 4. CDR3 length: 14 amino acids. Germline V CDR1 and CDR2: SGHRS, YFSETQ. Here the CDR3 reads CASSTLAGGNEQYF. In DNA, the CDR3 is TGCGCCAGCAGCACGCTAGCGGGGGGGAACGAGCAGTACTTC.

This clonotype was picked up a small number of times. V and J are TRBV7-9 and TRBJ1-5; D perhaps matches TRBD1 (5 bases). V gave up 4 bases and J gave up 8 bases, with 9 bases separating them. The CDR3 totals 12 residues. Germline V lookup: CDR1 SEHNR, CDR2 FQNEAQ (reference sequence). CDR3: CASSSQGEPQHF. In DNA form, the CDR3 reads TGTGCCAGCAGCTCGCAGGGAGAGCCCCAGCATTTT.

The chain joins TRBV18 to TRBJ2-2; D gene uncertain. Germline lookup yields CDR1 KGHSH and CDR2 LQKENI. V was trimmed by 5 bases and J by 4 bases, leaving 8 bases between them. This CDR3 has 13 residues. The CDR3 coding sequence is TGTGCCAGCTCAGACACTGCCACCGGGGAGCTGTTTTTT. Its protein is CASSDTATGELFF.

This clonotype was recorded only once. The V and J genes are TRBV6-1 and TRBJ2-7; the match to TRBD2 covers 13 bases. V lost 2 bases to trimming and J lost 9 bases; unmatched junction nucleotides: 4. The CDR3 has 14 amino acids. The V gene's germline CDR1 is MNHNS and CDR2 SASEGT. CDR3 sequence (DNA): TGTGCCAGCAGTGAATCGACTAGCGGGAGGATGCAGTACGTC. It is translated as CASSESTSGRMQYV.

This clonotype was counted at least ten times. The chain combines TRBV7-2 with TRBJ1-1; 11 bases agree with TRBD1. The CDR3 runs 17 residues. CDR1 SGHTA and CDR2 FQGNSA come from the germline V gene. Trimming removed 0 bases from V and 5 bases from J; junction bases left unmatched: 8. CDR3 region: CASSLAFGQGASTEAFF. The CDR3 coding sequence is TGTGCCAGCAGCTTAGCGTTCGGACAGGGGGCGTCGACTGAAGCTTTCTTT.

The CDR3 nucleotides read TGTGCCAGCAGTTACCTGACCGGGACAGGAGGGTTGGCAGATACGCAGTATTTT. Residues: CASSYLTGTGGLADTQYF. The chain has TRBV6-5 and TRBJ2-3, with TRBD1 identical over 8 bases. The CDR3 length is 18 residues. In germline, CDR1 is MNHEY, CDR2 SVGAGI. Trimming took 2 bases from V and 4 from J; bases not matched to a gene: 14.

The chain employs TRBV7-3 and TRBJ2-3, with 9 bases that match TRBD2. Germline CDR1 and CDR2: SGHTA and FQGTGA. The CDR3 spans 14 residues. Losses at the gene ends were 4 bases for V and 5 bases for J; bases not matched to a gene: 4. The CDR3 protein is CASSSIAGVDTQYF. The CDR3 DNA reads TGTGCCAGCAGCTCGATAGCGGGGGTAGATACGCAGTATTTT.

The chain uses TRBV19 and TRBJ2-7, with D perhaps matching TRBD1 (5 bases). V gave up 1 base and J gave up 2 bases, with 15 bases separating them. The CDR3 covers 16 residues. Germline CDR1 is LNHDA and CDR2 is SQIVND (reference sequence). CDR3 amino acids: CASSIAETATTYEQYF. In DNA form, the CDR3 reads TGTGCCAGTAGTATAGCCGAGACAGCAACGACCTACGAGCAGTACTTC.

This clonotype has more than one count but fewer than ten. The gene calls are TRBV7-2 and TRBJ2-7; D assignment may be TRBD1 or TRBD2 (5 bases each). Trimming took 3 bases from V and 2 from J, leaving 14 bases between them. Germline-derived CDR1 and CDR2 are SGHTA and FQGNSA. This CDR3 has 15 residues. This chain's CDR3 is CASSFSPGAAYEQYV. The DNA for the CDR3 is TGTGCCAGCAGCTTTAGCCCCGGGGCCGCCTACGAGCAGTACGTC.

V usage is TRBV5-1 and J usage is TRBJ1-2; tentatively, D is TRBD1 (6 bases). Trimming took off 0 bases at V and 3 bases at J, with 12 bases between the two ends. This CDR3 contains 15 residues. The germline V gene encodes CDR1 SGHRS and CDR2 YFSETQ. The CDR3 nucleotides are TGCGCCAGCAGCTTGGCTACAGGGCCCTACTATGGCTACACCTTC. Translating it yields CASSLATGPYYGYTF. Looking up the rest from reference TRBV5-1 and TRBJ1-2 gives the full variable domain: KAGVTQTPRYLIKTRGQQVTLSCSPISGHRSVSWYQQTPGQGLQFLFEYFSETQRNKGNFPGRFSGRQFSNSRSEMNVSTLELGDSALYLCASSLATGPYYGYTFGSGTRLTVV.

A few counts support this clonotype. The V gene is TRBV10-1, the J gene TRBJ1-1; D call uncertain. Trimming left V 7 bases short and J 1 base short, with 19 bases between. This CDR3 is built from 16 residues. Germline CDR1 reads WNHNN; CDR2 reads SYGVQD (reference sequence). CDR3 residues: CASIGGSGRANTEAFF. The CDR3 coding sequence is TGCGCCAGCATCGGTGGATCCGGACGGGCGAACACTGAAGCTTTCTTT.

The chain uses TRBV6-2 or TRBV6-3 and TRBJ1-5, with 7 bases aligning to TRBD1. Germline CDR1 reads MNHEY; CDR2 reads SVGEGT. V was clipped by 2 bases and J by 5 bases; unmatched bases: 9. This CDR3 spans 16 amino acids. CDR3 in amino acids: CASSYTPSTGDQPQHF. In DNA, the CDR3 is TGTGCCAGCAGTTACACCCCTTCTACAGGGGATCAGCCCCAGCATTTT.

This clonotype was counted between two and nine times. The J gene is TRBJ2-3, the V gene TRBV4-1, with D possibly TRBD2 on 7 matching bases. Germline CDR1 MGHRA, CDR2 YSYEKL. Trimming removed 1 base at V and 1 base at J, with 12 bases between. The CDR3 has 16 residues. CDR3 DNA: TGCGCCAGCAGCCAAGGGGGCGGGGGCCGCACAGATACGCAGTATTTT. Protein product: CASSQGGGGRTDTQYF.

This clonotype has more than one count but fewer than ten. The CDR3 DNA sequence: TGTGCCAGCAGCTCCAGGACAGGGTCGAACACTGAAGCTTTCTTT. This translates into CASSSRTGSNTEAFF. V gene TRBV7-2 combines with J gene TRBJ1-1; 8 positions agree with TRBD1. The germline V gene encodes CDR1 SGHTA and CDR2 FQGNSA. The CDR3 runs 15 residues. The trim removed 4 bases at V and 1 base at J, leaving 5 bases unmatched.

This chain joins TRBV6-5 and TRBJ1-2; D remains unclear. The CDR3 loop spans 13 amino acids. Germline V gene data show CDR1 as MNHEY and CDR2 as SVGAGI. The V end lost 6 bases, the J end lost 8 bases, and 16 bases lay between the germline ends. The CDR3 nucleotides read TGTGCCAGCAGGAGAGACGGGGTAGACGGCTACACCTTC. It specifies CASRRDGVDGYTF.

The chain is built from TRBV5-6 and TRBJ2-5, with 9 bases lining up with TRBD2. Germline V gene lookup returns CDR1 SGHDT and CDR2 YYEEEE. V lost 4 bases and J lost 4; bases outside the gene matches: 8. This CDR3 is built from 15 residues. The CDR3 spells CASSPSGGSRETQYF. The CDR3 region has the DNA TGTGCCAGCAGCCCAAGCGGGGGGTCGAGAGAGACCCAGTACTTC.

The V and J genes are TRBV9 and TRBJ2-5; D is tentatively TRBD1 or TRBD2 (5 bases each). The CDR3 covers 16 residues. Germline V gene lookup returns CDR1 SGDLS and CDR2 YYNGEE. The V gene lost 6 bases and the J gene lost 4 bases, with 22 bases spanning the gap. The CDR3 DNA follows: TGTGCCAGCACCCTCTCCGAGGGGCGGGTAGTAGAGACCCAGTACTTC. Its translation is CASTLSEGRVVETQYF.

The chain employs TRBV4-1 and TRBJ2-3; 9 bases match TRBD2. Germline CDR1 reads MGHRA; CDR2 reads YSYEKL. Trimming took 4 bases from V and 6 from J; bases not matched to a gene: 11. The CDR3 contains 16 residues. This CDR3 reads CASSPVVAGDFDTQYF. In DNA form, the CDR3 reads TGCGCCAGCAGCCCCGTGGTAGCGGGGGATTTCGATACGCAGTATTTT.

The V and J genes are TRBV6-5 and TRBJ2-7, with D unresolved. The CDR3 sequence is 13 residues long. In germline, CDR1 is MNHEY, CDR2 SVGAGI. Deletions cut 6 bases from V and 6 bases from J, with 15 bases between. In DNA form, the CDR3 reads TGTGCCAGCAGCATCTCCTCAGGTTCCGAGCAGTACGTC. Translation gives CASSISSGSEQYV.

V is TRBV7-6 and J is TRBJ2-1, with TRBD2 matching over 8 bases. CDR1 and CDR2 (germline): SGHVS, FNYEAQ. The CDR3 covers 17 residues. V lost 1 base, J lost 0 bases, and 5 bases stayed unmatched. The CDR3 spells CASSLEASGGSYNEQFF. DNA of the CDR3: TGTGCCAGCAGCTTAGAGGCGAGCGGGGGCTCCTACAATGAGCAGTTCTTC. Full variable domain (rest looked up from reference TRBV7-6 and TRBJ2-1): GAGVSQSPRYKVTKRGQDVALRCDPISGHVSLYWYRQALGQGPEFLTYFNYEAQQDKSGLPNDRFSAERPEGSISTLTIQRTEQRDSAMYRCASSLEASGGSYNEQFFGPGTRLTVL.

In its sample, this clonotype was seen a few times. The chain couples TRBV5-5 to TRBJ1-2; D unclear. With 4 bases removed from V and 5 bases from J, the gap between germline ends came to 9 bases. CDR1 SGHKS and CDR2 YYEKEE come from the germline V gene (reference sequence). CDR3 length: 12 amino acids. Here the CDR3 DNA reads TGTGCCAGCAGCCCTTCGTATTATGGCTACACCTTC. Translating it yields CASSPSYYGYTF.

There are many counts of this clonotype. The V and J genes are TRBV6-5 and TRBJ2-1; perhaps D is TRBD1 or TRBD2 (5 bases each). Looked up from germline, CDR1 is MNHEY and CDR2 is SVGAGI. With 2 bases removed from V and 3 bases from J, the gap between germline ends came to 8 bases. This CDR3 has 14 residues. For the CDR3, the DNA is TGTGCCAGCAGTTACAGGGGAGACTACAATGAGCAGTTCTTC. Translation: CASSYRGDYNEQFF.